The 32 T cell receptor beta chains presented below share a single source sample, sequenced in a study of neoadjuvant anti-PD-1 for oral cavity cancer. The protocol was immunoSEQ multiplex PCR, while the TCRdb copy is restricted to in-frame clones and leaves out a portion. This table has 63,000 or so clones, roughly nine tenths appearing once. Regarding time point: after neoadjuvant nivolumab, at surgical resection. Source: PBMCs, taken after nivolumab (anti-PD-1) treatment. These receptors were collected from a person between 35 and 79 years old with oral cavity squamous cell carcinoma.

V gene TRBV27 combines with J gene TRBJ1-5; possibly TRBD1 for D (5 bases). Trimming took off 5 bases at V and 6 bases at J, with 11 bases between the two ends. The germline V gene encodes CDR1 MNHEY and CDR2 SMNVEV (reference sequence). The CDR3 length is 13 residues. DNA for the CDR3: TGTGCCAGCAGTCACGGTGGGGGTCAGCCCCAGCATTTT. This encodes CASSHGGGQPQHF.

This sequence joins TRBV9 and TRBJ2-3; 8 positions match TRBD2. V shed 0 bases, J shed 1 base, and the junction held 1 base outside the gene matches. The CDR3 contains 15 residues. CDR1 is SGDLS, CDR2 YYNGEE, per germline. CDR3 sequence: CASSVAAGGTDTQYF. CDR3 nucleotides: TGTGCCAGCAGCGTAGCAGCGGGAGGCACAGATACGCAGTATTTT. Combining the CDR3 with reference TRBV9 and TRBJ2-3 gives the whole variable domain DSGVTQTPKHLITATGQRVTLRCSPRSGDLSVYWYQQSLDQGLQFLIQYYNGEERAKGNILERFSAQQFPDLHSELNLSSLELGDSALYFCASSVAAGGTDTQYFGPGTRLTVL.

The chain couples TRBV28 to TRBJ2-5; D possibly matches TRBD1 or TRBD2 (6 bases each). Trimming removed 8 bases at V and 1 base at J, with 11 bases between. Looked up from germline, CDR1 is MDHEN and CDR2 is SYDVKM. The length of the CDR3 is 13 residues. CDR3 loop: CASGGDIQETQYF. In DNA, the CDR3 is TGTGCCAGCGGAGGGGACATCCAAGAGACCCAGTACTTC.

This clone was seen more than once but under ten times. The chain links TRBV10-3 to TRBJ2-7; the D gene is possibly TRBD2 (5 bases). The CDR3 is 15 residues long. CDR1 and CDR2 from the germline V gene are ENHRY and SYGVKD. V was shortened by 3 bases and J by 3 bases, with 15 bases between the two germline ends. For the CDR3, the DNA is TGTGCCATCAGTGACCAGGAAAAAGGAGGCTACGAGCAGTACTTC. Amino acids: CAISDQEKGGYEQYF.

As DNA, the CDR3 is TGTGCCAGTAGTGAGACAGGGCGCAACAATCAGCCCCAGCATTTT. It is translated as CASSETGRNNQPQHF. The genes are TRBV19 and TRBJ1-5, with 7 nucleotides matching TRBD1. Germline CDR1 reads LNHDA; CDR2 reads SQIVND (reference sequence). The CDR3 covers 15 residues. The junction had 7 bases not matched to a gene; V was cut back by 5 bases and J by 3 bases.

This clone appeared a single time. The chain is built from TRBV7-2 and TRBJ1-5, with TRBD1 as a possible D gene (5 bases). V dropped 3 bases and J dropped 5 bases, with 17 bases sitting between them. The CDR3 totals 16 residues. Germline V gives CDR1 SGHTA, CDR2 FQGNSA. CDR3 residues: CASSLPIGTGDQPQHF. In nucleotides, the CDR3 is TGTGCCAGCAGCTTGCCGATCGGGACCGGGGATCAGCCCCAGCATTTT.

This sequence joins TRBV30 and TRBJ1-1, with a tentative D call TRBD1 (6 bases). The germline CDR1 and CDR2 sequences are GTSNPN and SVGIG (reference sequence). This CDR3 contains 13 residues. V was cut by 2 bases and J by 3 bases, with 10 bases left in between. The CDR3, as DNA: TGTGCCTGGAGTCTAAGGGGGGACACTGAAGCTTTCTTT. This sequence encodes CAWSLRGDTEAFF.

This clone has more than one count but fewer than ten. This chain links TRBV6-5 with TRBJ2-2; no reliable D call. The CDR3 sequence is 12 residues long. Germline V lookup: CDR1 MNHEY, CDR2 SVGAGI. The V end lost 5 bases, the J end lost 1 base, and 2 bases lay between the germline ends. This chain's CDR3 is CASSVNTGELFF. The CDR3 DNA is TGTGCCAGCAGTGTGAACACCGGGGAGCTGTTTTTT.

J is TRBJ1-4 and V is TRBV29-1; a weak D match, TRBD1 (5 bases). The length of the CDR3 is 12 residues. V was trimmed by 4 bases and J by 8 bases, leaving 11 bases between them. CDR1 SQVTM and CDR2 ANQGSEA come from the germline V gene. For the CDR3, the DNA is TGCAGCGTTGTGGGACCCGACGAAAAACTGTTTTTT. This gives the protein CSVVGPDEKLFF.

The chain links TRBV5-1 to TRBJ2-5; no clear D gene. The CDR3 loop spans 11 amino acids. In germline, CDR1 is SGHRS, CDR2 YFSETQ. V gave up 4 bases and J gave up 9 bases, with 10 bases separating them. The DNA of the CDR3 is TGCGCCAGCAGCCAGGCCGAATCCCAGTACTTC. Protein: CASSQAESQYF.

The rearrangement links TRBV5-1 to TRBJ2-7; TRBD2 might be the D (6 bases). The CDR3 covers 13 residues. Germline CDR1 reads SGHRS; CDR2 reads YFSETQ. V shed 4 bases and J shed 2 bases, with 10 bases lying between them. DNA of the CDR3: TGCGCCAGCAGCCTTACTAGCCCCTACGAGCAGTACTTC. This encodes CASSLTSPYEQYF. Full variable domain (rest looked up from reference TRBV5-1 and TRBJ2-7): KAGVTQTPRYLIKTRGQQVTLSCSPISGHRSVSWYQQTPGQGLQFLFEYFSETQRNKGNFPGRFSGRQFSNSRSEMNVSTLELGDSALYLCASSLTSPYEQYFGPGTRLTVT.

This chain links TRBV28 with TRBJ1-2, with D tentatively TRBD1 (6 bases). Trimming left V 5 bases short and J 6 bases short, with 16 bases between. The CDR3 spans 14 residues. From germline, CDR1 is MDHEN and CDR2 SYDVKM. The CDR3 spells CASSARWGANGYTF. The CDR3 bases are TGTGCCAGCAGTGCCCGTTGGGGGGCCAATGGCTACACCTTC.

CDR3 residues: CASSEMGRGNTDTQYF. The CDR3, as DNA: TGTGCCAGCAGCGAAATGGGGAGGGGAAACACAGATACGCAGTATTTT. V usage is TRBV25-1 and J usage is TRBJ2-3; 7 bases are a match to TRBD2. After removal of 6 bases from V and 2 bases from J, the junction contained 11 bases not matched to a gene. The CDR3 runs 16 residues. Germline-derived CDR1 and CDR2 are MGHDK and SYGVNS. The full variable domain, rest sourced from reference TRBV25-1 and TRBJ2-3, is EADIYQTPRYLVIGTGKKITLECSQTMGHDKMYWYQQDPGMELHLIHYSYGVNSTEKGDLSSESTVSRIRTEHFPLTLESARPSHTSQYLCASSEMGRGNTDTQYFGPGTRLTVL.

Concerning this clone: The sample carries other DNA sequences with the same CDR3. The J gene is TRBJ2-1, the V gene TRBV19; 13 bases are a match to TRBD2. CDR3 length: 14 residues. The ends lost 11 bases at V and 3 bases at J; junction bases unmatched: 4. CDR1 LNHDA and CDR2 SQIVND come from the germline V gene (reference sequence). The CDR3 here is CASRTSGSYNEQFF. In DNA, the CDR3 is TGTGCCTCCCGGACTAGCGGGAGCTACAATGAGCAGTTCTTC.

The chain links TRBV11-1 to TRBJ2-7; D tentatively fits TRBD1 or TRBD2 (6 bases each). From germline, CDR1 is SGHAT and CDR2 FQDESV (reference sequence). This CDR3 spans 15 amino acids. The V end lost 1 base, the J end lost 4 bases, and 14 bases lay between the germline ends. CDR3 in DNA: TGTGCCAGCAGCTTAGGGAGGGGGAGGCGGTACGAGCAGTACTTC. Its protein is CASSLGRGRRYEQYF.

This clone was observed a few times. The chain carries TRBV4-1 and TRBJ2-1; no clear D gene. The CDR3 is 14 amino acids. V was clipped by 3 bases and J by 6 bases, with 12 bases between them. Germline V lookup: CDR1 MGHRA, CDR2 YSYEKL. CDR3 DNA sequence: TGCGCCAGCAGCCACCCAACTAAACGCAATGAGCAGTTCTTC. Its protein product is CASSHPTKRNEQFF.

The rearrangement joins TRBV5-1 to TRBJ2-1, with TRBD2 matching 10 bases. Germline CDR1 and CDR2: SGHRS and YFSETQ. V dropped 4 bases and J dropped 4; count of bases not matched to a gene: 5. The CDR3 extends over 15 amino acids. Written as DNA, the CDR3 is TGCGCCAGCAGCGAGTCTAGCGGGGGTTACAATGAGCAGTTCTTC. Protein sequence: CASSESSGGYNEQFF.

The chain is built from TRBV27 and TRBJ1-2; D gene unclear. Germline CDR1 is MNHEY and CDR2 is SMNVEV (reference sequence). V was trimmed by 4 bases and J by 4 bases, leaving 13 bases between them. The CDR3 runs to 14 residues. In nucleotides, the CDR3 is TGTGCCAGCAGTTCGAGGGAATCCATCTATGGCTACACCTTC. As protein: CASSSRESIYGYTF.

The DNA for the CDR3 is TGTGCCAGCGACGACAGCTATAGCAATCAGCCCCAGCATTTT. It encodes CASDDSYSNQPQHF. V usage is TRBV2 and J usage is TRBJ1-5; possibly TRBD1 for D (5 bases). Per the germline V gene, CDR1 is SNHLY and CDR2 is FYNNEI. The CDR3 length is 14 residues. The V end was cut by 8 bases, the J end by 0 bases, with 11 bases between. The full variable domain, with the rest looked up from reference TRBV2 and TRBJ1-5, is EPEVTQTPSHQVTQMGQEVILRCVPISNHLYFYWYRQILGQKVEFLVSFYNNEISEKSEIFDDQFSVERPDGSNFTLKIRSTKLEDSAMYFCASDDSYSNQPQHFGDGTRLSIL.

The chain employs TRBV10-2 and TRBJ2-5; 7 bases line up with TRBD1. The CDR3 extends over 14 amino acids. The ends lost 6 bases at V and 7 bases at J; junction bases unmatched: 11. The germline CDR1 and CDR2 sequences are WSHSY and SAAADI. In DNA form, the CDR3 reads TGCGCCAGCAGCCCCCAGGGGGTAGGCGGGACCCAGTACTTC. This gives the protein CASSPQGVGGTQYF.

This sequence joins TRBV19 and TRBJ2-2; D gene ambiguous. The CDR3 consists of 13 residues. Trimming took 9 bases from V and 10 from J, leaving 18 bases between them. The germline V gene has CDR1 LNHDA and CDR2 SQIVND (reference sequence). The CDR3 loop is CASTGPASPELFF. In DNA, the CDR3 is TGTGCCAGCACCGGGCCAGCCTCTCCGGAGCTGTTTTTT.

V and J are TRBV13 and TRBJ1-3, with D possibly matching TRBD1 (6 bases). The CDR3 is made up of 16 amino acids. V lost 5 bases and J 1 base, leaving 15 bases between the germline ends. Germline V gene lookup returns CDR1 PRHDT and CDR2 FYEKMQ (reference sequence). For the CDR3, the DNA is TGTGCCAGCAGCCACTATTGGGACAATTCTGGAAACACCATATATTTT. Encoded protein: CASSHYWDNSGNTIYF.

V usage is TRBV6-1 and J usage is TRBJ1-5, with unresolved D. Deletions cut 3 bases from V and 6 bases from J, with 15 bases between. The germline V gene encodes CDR1 MNHNS and CDR2 SASEGT. The CDR3 has 15 residues. The CDR3 loop is CASSDVWRAPQPQHF. The CDR3 region has the DNA TGTGCCAGCAGTGACGTTTGGAGGGCTCCTCAGCCCCAGCATTTT.

J is TRBJ2-2 and V is TRBV19; TRBD2 is a possible D gene (7 bases). The CDR3 is 16 residues long. Per germline, CDR1 LNHDA and CDR2 SQIVND (reference sequence). Trimming left V 5 bases short and J 6 bases short, with 19 bases between. CDR3: CASSLTGGALSGELFF. DNA for the CDR3: TGTGCCAGTAGTTTAACGGGGGGCGCTTTGTCCGGGGAGCTGTTTTTT.

This clone was seen more than once but under ten times. This chain uses TRBV5-1 with TRBJ2-7; TRBD2 is a possible D gene (6 bases). The V end was cut by 0 bases, the J end by 2 bases, with 21 bases between. This CDR3 has 18 amino acids. The germline V gene has CDR1 SGHRS and CDR2 YFSETQ. This CDR3 is CASSLGPRAAGHTYEQYF. CDR3 in DNA: TGCGCCAGCAGCTTGGGTCCCCGGGCGGCGGGGCACACCTACGAGCAGTACTTC.

This chain uses TRBV6-1 with TRBJ1-5; TRBD1 aligns across 10 bases. J was trimmed by 6 bases and V by 7 bases; bases with no gene match: 6. From germline, CDR1 is MNHNS and CDR2 SASEGT. The CDR3 contains 14 residues. CDR3 in amino acids: CASTPGQGFQPQHF. The CDR3 nucleotides are TGTGCCAGCACCCCGGGACAGGGGTTTCAGCCCCAGCATTTT.

This sequence joins TRBV28 and TRBJ1-5; D unclear. The CDR3 consists of 18 residues. Trimming pared 6 bases from V and 0 bases from J, leaving 21 bases between. Germline V gene lookup returns CDR1 MDHEN and CDR2 SYDVKM. CDR3 coding DNA: TGTGCCAGCAGCCCCTATCTATTAGTAATCGATAGCAATCAGCCCCAGCATTTT. It yields the protein CASSPYLLVIDSNQPQHF.

The CDR3 here is CASSEAGSGGTYGYTF. The CDR3 DNA is TGTGCCAGCAGTGAAGCAGGTTCAGGGGGAACCTATGGCTACACCTTC. The rearrangement uses TRBV6-1 and TRBJ1-2, with TRBD1 matching 7 bases. Trimming cost V 0 bases and J 4 bases; bases outside gene matches: 8. There are 16 residues in the CDR3. Germline CDR1 is MNHNS and CDR2 is SASEGT.

This chain joins TRBV11-1 and TRBJ2-7, with D perhaps matching TRBD1 or TRBD2 (5 bases each). Deletions cut 3 bases from V and 4 bases from J, with 10 bases between. The germline V gene has CDR1 SGHAT and CDR2 FQDESV (reference sequence). The CDR3 contains 13 residues. CDR3 DNA sequence: TGTGCCAGCAGCTTCATGGGGGTTTACGAGCAGTACTTC. Encoded protein: CASSFMGVYEQYF.

The chain has TRBV29-1 and TRBJ2-7; possibly TRBD1 for D (5 bases). Germline V CDR1 and CDR2: SQVTM, ANQGSEA. The CDR3 sequence is 11 residues long. V shed 5 bases and J shed 5 bases, with 10 bases lying between them. Written as DNA, the CDR3 is TGCAGCGTTCGTGGGGCACACGAGCAGTACTTC. It yields the protein CSVRGAHEQYF.

The chain carries TRBV6-6 and TRBJ2-7, with D maybe TRBD1 (5 bases). The CDR3 length is 14 residues. V dropped 0 bases and J dropped 3 bases, with 9 bases sitting between them. Germline V CDR1 and CDR2: MNHNY, SVGAGI (reference sequence). The DNA of the CDR3 is TGTGCCAGCAGTTACTCCGCAGGGATCTACGAGCAGTACTTC. Translating gives CASSYSAGIYEQYF.

The genes are TRBV9 and TRBJ2-2, with D tentatively TRBD2 (7 bases). The CDR3 has 16 residues. The germline gives CDR1 SGDLS, CDR2 YYNGEE. With 6 bases removed from V and 6 bases from J, the gap between germline ends came to 21 bases. CDR3 DNA: TGTGCCAGCACTCCTTCCGGAGGGGGGGCCCCCGGGGAGCTGTTTTTT. The encoded protein is CASTPSGGGAPGELFF.